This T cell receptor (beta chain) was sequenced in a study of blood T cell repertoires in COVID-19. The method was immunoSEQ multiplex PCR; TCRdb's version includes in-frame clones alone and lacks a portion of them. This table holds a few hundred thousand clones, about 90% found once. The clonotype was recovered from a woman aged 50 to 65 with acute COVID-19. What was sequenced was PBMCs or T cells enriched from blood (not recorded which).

CDR3 residues: CASSLTGRATNEKLFF. The CDR3 DNA follows: TGTGCCAGCTCACTTACAGGGAGGGCAACTAATGAAAAACTGTTTTTT. The chain employs TRBV18 and TRBJ1-4, with D possibly matching TRBD1 (6 bases). V shed 4 bases and J shed 0 bases, with 12 bases lying between them. Germline V lookup: CDR1 KGHSH, CDR2 LQKENI. The CDR3 extends over 16 amino acids.